This T cell receptor beta chain emerged from a study of blood T cell repertoires in COVID-19. Regarding this clone: This same CDR3 is encoded by further DNA sequences in the sample.

The table came from immunoSEQ multiplex PCR; TCRdb's copy has only in-frame clones and leaves some out. Of approximately 230,000 clones in the sample, roughly 87% are singletons; the top ten hold roughly 3.1%. The CDR3 contains 16 residues. CDR1 SGHTA and CDR2 FQGNSA come from the germline V gene. The J segment lost 4 bases and the V segment lost 2 bases, leaving 4 bases of the junction unmatched. This receptor was taken from a man aged 18 to 29 with active or convalescent COVID-19. Sequences were obtained from peripheral blood. The chain couples TRBV7-2 to TRBJ2-1; 11 bases are a match to TRBD2. The CDR3 region is CASSLFLAGGYNEQFF. The CDR3 DNA is TGTGCCAGCAGCTTATTCCTAGCGGGAGGTTACAATGAGCAGTTCTTC.